This is a list of T cell receptor beta chains from one sample in a study of tumor-infiltrating lymphocytes in oesophageal squamous cell carcinoma. From the PCR reads, TCRdb called clonotypes with MiXCR, one entry per CDR3 protein. The sample has tens of thousands of distinct CDR3 sequences; approximately 38% are singletons. Specimen: esophageal tumor tissue. The receptors were gathered from a male donor with esophageal squamous cell carcinoma. Both conserved end residues are part of each CDR3. The D gene is left open where the match is weak. Size is stated for part of the rows, as once, few or many counts, or as a class when the clone is expanded.

abundance: few
d_gene: TRBD2
v_gene: TRBV6-1
j_gene: TRBJ2-1
CDR3aa: CAISESRAGAQGQFF
CDR3nt: TGTGCCATCAGTGAGTCGCGGGCGGGAGCCCAGGGCCAGTTCTTC

abundance: NA
d_gene: NA
v_gene: TRBV7-2
j_gene: TRBJ2-7
CDR3aa: CASSLGGASYEQYF
CDR3nt: TGTGCCAGCAGCTTAGGAGGGGCTTCCTACGAGCAGTACTTC

abundance: many
d_gene: NA
v_gene: TRBV7-3
j_gene: TRBJ2-5
CDR3aa: CASSPHGRGISPLHF
CDR3nt: TGTGCCAGCAGCCCCCATGGACGGGGGATTTCACCCCTCCACTTC

abundance: few
d_gene: NA
v_gene: TRBV5-6
j_gene: TRBJ1-3
CDR3aa: CASSLVGEGFDTIYF
CDR3nt: TGTGCCAGCAGCTTGGTGGGAGAGGGATTCGACACCATATATTTT

abundance: NA
d_gene: NA
v_gene: TRBV28
j_gene: TRBJ2-7
CDR3aa: CASGSGREQYF
CDR3nt: TGTGCCAGCGGGTCGGGGAGGGAGCAGTACTTC

abundance: NA
d_gene: NA
v_gene: TRBV19
j_gene: TRBJ2-1
CDR3aa: CASSRRPNEQFF
CDR3nt: TGTGCCAGTAGCCGACGTCCTAATGAGCAGTTCTTC

abundance: NA
d_gene: NA
v_gene: TRBV15
j_gene: TRBJ2-1
CDR3aa: CATSRDPGVGNEQFF
CDR3nt: TGTGCCACCAGCAGAGACCCGGGAGTAGGCAATGAGCAGTTCTTC

abundance: NA
d_gene: NA
v_gene: TRBV6-1
j_gene: TRBJ2-5
CDR3aa: CASSEARETQYF
CDR3nt: TGTGCCAGCAGTGAAGCGCGAGAGACCCAGTACTTC

abundance: NA
d_gene: NA
v_gene: TRBV7-9
j_gene: TRBJ2-1
CDR3aa: CASSLALGGFYNEQFF
CDR3nt: TGTGCCAGCAGCTTAGCGCTGGGTGGATTCTACAATGAGCAGTTCTTC

abundance: many
d_gene: TRBD2
v_gene: TRBV6-1
j_gene: TRBJ2-2
CDR3aa: CASSYLGLAGATNTGELFF
CDR3nt: TGTGCCAGCTCTTATCTTGGACTAGCGGGGGCGACGAACACCGGGGAGCTGTTTTTT

abundance: medium-sized
d_gene: NA
v_gene: TRBV7-8
j_gene: TRBJ2-2
CDR3aa: CASSLVRAANTGELFF
CDR3nt: TGTGCCAGCAGCTTAGTGAGGGCCGCGAACACCGGGGAGCTGTTTTTT

abundance: many
d_gene: NA
v_gene: TRBV10-1
j_gene: TRBJ1-3
CDR3aa: CASSDGAISGNTIYF
CDR3nt: TGCGCCAGCAGTGATGGGGCGATCTCTGGAAACACCATATATTTT

abundance: NA
d_gene: NA
v_gene: TRBV7-9
j_gene: TRBJ2-1
CDR3aa: CASSSIGHTTYNEQFF
CDR3nt: TGTGCCAGCAGCTCGATAGGACACACCACCTACAATGAGCAGTTCTTC

abundance: few
d_gene: NA
v_gene: TRBV3-1
j_gene: TRBJ2-5
CDR3aa: CASSQDRSGATETQYF
CDR3nt: TGTGCCAGCAGCCAAGATCGATCGGGAGCTACAGAGACCCAGTACTTC

abundance: many
d_gene: NA
v_gene: TRBV28
j_gene: TRBJ2-5
CDR3aa: CASSSAGAGREQETQYF
CDR3nt: TGTGCCAGCAGTTCGGCGGGGGCAGGGAGGGAACAAGAGACCCAGTACTTC

abundance: many
d_gene: NA
v_gene: TRBV5-6
j_gene: TRBJ2-3
CDR3aa: CASSFGAGSDTQYF
CDR3nt: TGTGCCAGCAGCTTTGGTGCGGGATCAGATACGCAGTATTTT

abundance: NA
d_gene: NA
v_gene: TRBV28
j_gene: TRBJ2-5
CDR3aa: CASSRLDRQETQYF
CDR3nt: TGTGCCAGCAGTAGATTAGACAGACAAGAGACCCAGTACTTC

abundance: NA
d_gene: TRBD2
v_gene: TRBV7-2
j_gene: TRBJ2-7
CDR3aa: CASSSGSGNEQYF
CDR3nt: TGTGCCAGCAGCTCGGGTAGCGGGAACGAGCAGTACTTC

abundance: NA
d_gene: NA
v_gene: TRBV27
j_gene: TRBJ2-3
CDR3aa: CASSLVGSLENSPLQF
CDR3nt: TGTGCCAGCAGTTTAGTTGGGAGCTTGGAGAATTCACCCCTCCAATTC

abundance: NA
d_gene: NA
v_gene: TRBV7-6
j_gene: TRBJ2-1
CDR3aa: CASSLAQALDNEQFF
CDR3nt: TGTGCCAGCAGCTTAGCCCAGGCCCTCGACAATGAGCAGTTCTTC

abundance: few
d_gene: NA
v_gene: TRBV7-6
j_gene: TRBJ2-7
CDR3aa: CASSGTINNEQFF
CDR3nt: TGTGCCAGCAGCGGGACCATCAACAATGAGCAGTTCTTT

abundance: few
d_gene: TRBD2
v_gene: TRBV7-2
j_gene: TRBJ2-7
CDR3aa: CASSFLAGSREQYF
CDR3nt: TGTGCCAGCAGCTTCCTAGCGGGATCGAGGGAGCAGTACTTC

abundance: NA
d_gene: TRBD1
v_gene: TRBV7-2
j_gene: TRBJ2-7
CDR3aa: CASSSNRGPYEQYF
CDR3nt: TGTGCCAGCAGCTCGAACAGGGGACCCTACGAGCAGTACTTC

abundance: NA
d_gene: NA
v_gene: TRBV7-6
j_gene: TRBJ2-1
CDR3aa: CASSLDGRYNEQFF
CDR3nt: TGTGCCAGCAGCTTGGACGGACGCTACAATGAGCAGTTCTTC

abundance: once
d_gene: NA
v_gene: TRBV11-1
j_gene: TRBJ2-7
CDR3aa: CASSFRDTYNEQYF
CDR3nt: TGTGCCAGCAGCTTTCGGGACACCTACAATGAGCAGTACTTC

abundance: many
d_gene: NA
v_gene: TRBV7-6
j_gene: TRBJ1-5
CDR3aa: CASSPQQGFVNQPQHF
CDR3nt: TGTGCCAGCAGCCCACAACAGGGTTTTGTCAATCAGCCCCAGCATTTT

abundance: medium-sized
d_gene: NA
v_gene: TRBV6-1
j_gene: TRBJ2-5
CDR3aa: CASSSRGTNQETQYF
CDR3nt: TGTGCCAGCAGTTCTCGGGGGACGAACCAAGAGACCCAGTACTTC

abundance: few
d_gene: NA
v_gene: TRBV19
j_gene: TRBJ1-3
CDR3aa: CASKRTTAGNTIYF
CDR3nt: TGTGCCAGTAAGAGGACTACTGCTGGAAACACCATATATTTT

abundance: NA
d_gene: NA
v_gene: TRBV12-3/TRBV12-4
j_gene: TRBJ2-2
CDR3aa: CASSSLGGATGELFF
CDR3nt: TGTGCCAGCAGTTCCCTAGGGGGTGCCACCGGGGAGCTGTTTTTT

abundance: many
d_gene: TRBD1
v_gene: TRBV28
j_gene: TRBJ2-1
CDR3aa: CASSSGQGSLPYNEQFF
CDR3nt: TGTGCCAGCAGTTCCGGACAGGGGTCCCTTCCCTACAATGAGCAGTTCTTC

abundance: many
d_gene: TRBD2
v_gene: TRBV7-3
j_gene: TRBJ2-3
CDR3aa: CASSYSAAGVGDTQYF
CDR3nt: TGTGCCAGCAGCTATAGTGCAGCGGGGGTGGGAGATACGCAGTATTTT

abundance: once
d_gene: NA
v_gene: TRBV20-1
j_gene: TRBJ2-2
CDR3aa: CSARVGISTGELFF
CDR3nt: TGCAGTGCTAGAGTCGGAATTAGCACCGGGGAGCTGTTTTTT

abundance: NA
d_gene: NA
v_gene: TRBV27
j_gene: TRBJ2-1
CDR3aa: CASSKDQGRQFF
CDR3nt: TGTGCCAGCAGTAAGGACCAGGGAAGGCAGTTCTTC

abundance: many
d_gene: TRBD1
v_gene: TRBV6-1
j_gene: TRBJ1-2
CDR3aa: CASRNRDSLVDGYTF
CDR3nt: TGTGCCAGCAGAAACCGGGACAGCTTGGTGGATGGCTACACCTTC

abundance: few
d_gene: TRBD1
v_gene: TRBV13
j_gene: TRBJ2-3
CDR3aa: CASSLEGQGNTDTQYF
CDR3nt: TGTGCCAGCAGCCTCGAGGGACAGGGCAACACAGATACGCAGTATTTT

abundance: once
d_gene: NA
v_gene: TRBV6-4
j_gene: TRBJ2-7
CDR3aa: CASRTAGTHRTYNEQYF
CDR3nt: TGTGCCAGCAGGACAGCCGGGACCCATCGTACCTACAATGAGCAGTACTTC

abundance: many
d_gene: NA
v_gene: TRBV10-3
j_gene: TRBJ2-7
CDR3aa: CAISEGGSGPLRSNEQYF
CDR3nt: TGTGCCATCAGTGAGGGTGGTAGCGGACCTTTGAGATCCAATGAGCAGTACTTC

abundance: many
d_gene: NA
v_gene: TRBV6-1
j_gene: TRBJ2-7
CDR3aa: CASSEAGISYEQYF
CDR3nt: TGTGCCAGCAGTGAAGCCGGGATCTCCTACGAGCAGTACTTC

abundance: many
d_gene: NA
v_gene: TRBV5-1
j_gene: TRBJ2-3
CDR3aa: CASSLRKPSTDTQYF
CDR3nt: TGCGCCAGCAGCTTGCGGAAACCAAGCACAGATACGCAGTATTTT

abundance: NA
d_gene: TRBD1
v_gene: TRBV25-1
j_gene: TRBJ1-4
CDR3aa: CASSRGGSTNEKLFF
CDR3nt: TGTGCCAGCAGCAGGGGGGGATCAACTAATGAAAAACTGTTTTTT

abundance: many
d_gene: NA
v_gene: TRBV6-6
j_gene: TRBJ2-1
CDR3aa: CASSYQQLYNEQFF
CDR3nt: TGTGCCAGCAGTTACCAGCAGCTCTACAATGAGCAGTTCTTC

abundance: few
d_gene: NA
v_gene: TRBV18
j_gene: TRBJ2-7
CDR3aa: CASSLLGGDHYEQYF
CDR3nt: TGTGCCAGCTCCCTTTTAGGGGGGGATCACTACGAGCAGTACTTC

abundance: few
d_gene: TRBD1
v_gene: TRBV5-1
j_gene: TRBJ2-2
CDR3aa: CASSPLNRGSAGELFF
CDR3nt: TGCGCCAGCAGCCCCCTGAACAGGGGAAGCGCCGGGGAGCTGTTTTTT

abundance: NA
d_gene: NA
v_gene: TRBV6-6
j_gene: TRBJ2-6
CDR3aa: CASSGQGAEHRYAVLRF
CDR3nt: NA

abundance: NA
d_gene: NA
v_gene: TRBV12-3/TRBV12-4
j_gene: TRBJ2-7
CDR3aa: CASRLENSYEQYF
CDR3nt: TGTGCCAGCAGACTAGAGAACTCCTACGAGCAGTACTTC

abundance: many
d_gene: NA
v_gene: TRBV11-3
j_gene: TRBJ2-7
CDR3aa: CASSLDLKGHGQYF
CDR3nt: TGTGCCAGCAGCTTAGATCTAAAGGGGCACGGGCAGTACTTC